This is a list of T cell receptor beta chains from one sample in a study of blood T cell repertoires in COVID-19. Only in-frame clones appear in the TCRdb table, and some are missing; sequencing was by immunoSEQ multiplex PCR. There are about 260,000 clones in the sample; over 80% occur only once, and about 10% lies in the top ten. The source material was peripheral blood. Every receptor here comes from a woman in her sixties or seventies with COVID-19, enrolled during active disease. CDR3s include the opening cysteine and the closing phenylalanine or tryptophan. The D gene is left open where the match is weak. The listing skips clone size in some rows; elsewhere it reads once, few, many or a size class.

>TRBJ1-3|once|TRBD1|TRBV30
CAWGTDRDSGNTIYF
TGTGCCTGGGGGACCGACAGGGACTCTGGAAACACCATATATTTT
>TRBJ2-2|NA|NA|TRBV10-3
CAIGPQGRGTGELFF
TGTGCCATCGGACCCCAGGGGCGAGGCACCGGGGAGCTGTTTTTT
>TRBJ1-5|NA|NA|TRBV19
CASTAQGSQPQHF
TGTGCCAGTACCGCCCAGGGCAGCCAGCCCCAGCATTTT
>TRBJ1-1|NA|NA|TRBV12-3/TRBV12-4
CASTPWNTEAFF
TGTGCCAGCACCCCTTGGAACACTGAAGCTTTCTTT
>TRBJ1-4|few|NA|TRBV4-3
CASSQSTGRETNEKLFF
TGCGCCAGCAGCCAAAGTACGGGCAGGGAAACTAATGAAAAACTGTTTTTT
>TRBJ2-7|NA|NA|TRBV18
CASSPTTYEQYF
TGTGCCAGCTCACCCACAACCTACGAGCAGTACTTC
>TRBJ2-7|NA|NA|TRBV6-5
CASSYSPTGRYEQYF
TGTGCCAGCAGTTACTCGCCGACAGGGAGGTACGAGCAGTACTTC
>TRBJ2-1|NA|TRBD2|TRBV7-2
CASSLPLTSGRGVQFF
TGTGCCAGCAGCCTCCCTTTGACTAGCGGGAGAGGCGTGCAGTTCTTC
>TRBJ2-5|NA|TRBD2|TRBV6-2/TRBV6-3
CASSSPGGSGAETQYF
TGTGCCAGCAGTTCCCCGGGAGGGTCCGGGGCAGAGACCCAGTACTTC
>TRBJ1-1|NA|TRBD1|TRBV6-2/TRBV6-3
CASSYTDRTEAFF
TGTGCCAGCAGTTACACGGACAGGACTGAAGCTTTCTTT
>TRBJ1-5|NA|TRBD1|TRBV6-5
CASSADRVGQPQHF
TGTGCCAGCAGCGCTGACAGGGTCGGTCAGCCCCAGCATTTT
>TRBJ2-1|NA|TRBD2|TRBV7-9
CASSLVLAGYNEQFF
TGTGCCAGCAGCTTAGTGCTAGCGGGGTACAATGAGCAGTTCTTC
>TRBJ2-2|few|TRBD1|TRBV2
CARGQGNTGELFF
TGTGCCAGAGGACAGGGGAACACCGGGGAGCTGTTTTTT
>TRBJ1-2|NA|TRBD1|TRBV5-6
CASSRPGQGALGYTF
TGTGCCAGCAGCCGGCCGGGACAGGGGGCGCTTGGCTACACCTTC
>TRBJ2-5|NA|NA|TRBV5-4
CASSLAWKGVGQETQYF
TGTGCCAGCAGCTTGGCCTGGAAAGGGGTGGGCCAAGAGACCCAGTACTTC
>TRBJ1-2|once|NA|TRBV27
CASSSAQNYGYTF
TGTGCCAGCAGCAGCGCCCAAAACTATGGCTACACCTTC
>TRBJ1-1|once|NA|TRBV4-2
CASSQATGRATEAFF
TGTGCCAGCAGCCAAGCTACAGGGAGGGCCACTGAAGCTTTCTTT
>TRBJ1-3|NA|NA|TRBV9
CASSLAGAGNTIYF
TGTGCCAGCAGCCTAGCAGGGGCTGGAAACACCATATATTTT
>TRBJ2-5|few|NA|TRBV7-8
CASSPRTRQETQYF
TGTGCCAGCAGCCCTCGGACACGGCAAGAGACCCAGTACTTC
>TRBJ2-7|NA|TRBD1|TRBV10-3
CATGQGSYEQYF
TGTGCCACGGGACAGGGGTCCTACGAGCAGTACTTC
>TRBJ1-2|NA|TRBD1|TRBV9
CASSREYKDREDYGYTF
TGTGCCAGCAGCCGCGAATATAAAGACAGGGAAGACTATGGCTACACCTTC
>TRBJ1-2|NA|NA|TRBV4-2
CASSQVGGEPSYGYTF
TGTGCCAGCAGCCAAGTTGGAGGGGAGCCTTCCTATGGCTACACCTTC
>TRBJ2-5|NA|TRBD2|TRBV5-8
CASSSGGEETQYF
TGTGCCAGCAGCTCGGGGGGGGAAGAGACCCAGTACTTC
>TRBJ2-5|NA|TRBD2|TRBV4-2
CASSHGGEGPRETQYF
TGTGCCAGCAGTCATGGGGGGGAGGGCCCGCGTGAGACCCAGTACTTC
>TRBJ2-1|NA|TRBD2|TRBV4-1
CASTRTSGSYNEQFF
TGCGCCAGCACCCGGACTAGCGGGAGTTACAATGAGCAGTTCTTC
>TRBJ2-1|NA|NA|TRBV6-5
CASITTRVRDNEQFF
TGTGCCAGCATCACCACGAGGGTCCGAGACAATGAGCAGTTCTTC
>TRBJ1-4|NA|NA|TRBV5-3
CARSPGGEKLFF
TGTGCCAGAAGCCCGGGTGGTGAAAAACTGTTTTTT
>TRBJ2-1|NA|TRBD2|TRBV11-3
CASSLVGPGEGRQFF
TGTGCCAGCAGCTTAGTAGGACCGGGGGAGGGCCGGCAGTTCTTC
>TRBJ2-1|NA|NA|TRBV7-2
CASSPGRLVNEQFF
TGTGCCAGCAGCCCAGGACGACTAGTGAATGAGCAGTTCTTC
>TRBJ2-1|NA|TRBD2|TRBV5-1
CASSRTSGMNEQFF
TGCGCCAGCAGCCGGACTAGCGGGATGAATGAGCAGTTCTTC
>TRBJ1-5|NA|NA|TRBV30
CAWSRRGNQPQHF
TGTGCCTGGTCCCGCCGGGGCAATCAGCCCCAGCATTTT
>TRBJ2-3|NA|TRBD2|TRBV11-3
CASSLPSGRVADTQYF
TGTGCCAGCAGCTTACCCAGCGGGAGGGTCGCAGATACGCAGTATTTT
>TRBJ2-2|NA|NA|TRBV3-1/TRBV3-2
CASSFSTGELFF
TGTGCCAGCAGCTTCTCGACCGGGGAGCTGTTTTTT
>TRBJ1-2|NA|NA|TRBV5-4
CASSLLGAGTSYGYTF
TGTGCCAGCAGCTTGCTCGGCGCAGGGACTAGCTATGGCTACACCTTC
>TRBJ1-2|NA|TRBD1|TRBV9
CASSVDRGQYGYTF
TGTGCCAGCAGCGTCGACAGGGGGCAATATGGCTACACCTTC